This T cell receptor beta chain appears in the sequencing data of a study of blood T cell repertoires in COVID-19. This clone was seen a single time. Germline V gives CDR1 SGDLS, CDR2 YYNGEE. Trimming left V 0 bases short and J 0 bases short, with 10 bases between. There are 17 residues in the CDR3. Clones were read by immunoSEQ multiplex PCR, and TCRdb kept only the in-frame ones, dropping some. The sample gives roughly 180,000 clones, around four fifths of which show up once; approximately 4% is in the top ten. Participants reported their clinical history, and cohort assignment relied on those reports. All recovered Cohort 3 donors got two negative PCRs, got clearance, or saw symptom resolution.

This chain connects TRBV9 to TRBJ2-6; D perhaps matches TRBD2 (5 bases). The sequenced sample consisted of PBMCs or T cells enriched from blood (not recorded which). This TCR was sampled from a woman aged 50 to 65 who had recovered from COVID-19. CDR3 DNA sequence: TGTGCCAGCAGCGTAGAGAGCGGACGCTCTGGGGCCAACGTCCTGACTTTC. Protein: CASSVESGRSGANVLTF.